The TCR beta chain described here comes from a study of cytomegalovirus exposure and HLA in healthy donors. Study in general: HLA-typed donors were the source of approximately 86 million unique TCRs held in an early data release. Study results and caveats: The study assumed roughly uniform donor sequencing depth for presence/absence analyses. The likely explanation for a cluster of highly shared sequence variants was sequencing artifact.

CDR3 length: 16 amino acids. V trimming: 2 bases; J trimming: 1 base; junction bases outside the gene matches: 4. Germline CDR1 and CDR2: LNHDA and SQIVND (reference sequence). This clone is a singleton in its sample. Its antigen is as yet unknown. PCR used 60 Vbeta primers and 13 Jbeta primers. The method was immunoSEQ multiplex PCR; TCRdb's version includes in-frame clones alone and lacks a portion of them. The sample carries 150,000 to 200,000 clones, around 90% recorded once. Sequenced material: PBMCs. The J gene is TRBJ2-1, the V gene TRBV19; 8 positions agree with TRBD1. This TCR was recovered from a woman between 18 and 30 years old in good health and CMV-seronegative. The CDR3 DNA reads TGTGCCAGTAGTATACAGGGGGCAGGGTCCTACAATGAGCAGTTCTTC. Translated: CASSIQGAGSYNEQFF.